The following is a T cell receptor beta chain sequence with its context. Its antigen remains unidentified. The CDR3 is 13 residues long. Trimming took 3 bases from V and 11 from J; bases not matched to a gene: 3. CDR1 and CDR2 from the germline V gene are MGHDK and SYGVNS. For the second PCR, which ran for roughly 6 to 12 cycles, a sample-barcoded 5' primer and a J-beta primer mix were used. MiXCR, applied by TCRdb to the 5' RACE reads, yields one record per CDR3 protein. The sample records about 900,000 distinct CDR3 sequences, around 62% being singletons. The data were obtained in a study of blood T cells in healthy people across ages. Healthy Caucasian individuals from Russia aged about 6 to 90 served as donors. Drawing of peripheral blood yielded 7.5 to 10 milliliters from each donor. General observations from the study: Aged donors had fewer naive CD4+ cells and lower diversity than long-lived donors. TCR beta diversity, measured per million T cells, fell in a roughly linear way with age.

The TCR originated in a man under 40 in good health. The gene calls are TRBV25-1 and TRBJ2-1, with TRBD2 matching over 11 bases. The sequenced material came from blood. CDR3 in DNA: TGTGCCAGCAGTGACACTAGCGGGGGTAAGCAGTTCTTC. Translated, it gives CASSDTSGGKQFF.